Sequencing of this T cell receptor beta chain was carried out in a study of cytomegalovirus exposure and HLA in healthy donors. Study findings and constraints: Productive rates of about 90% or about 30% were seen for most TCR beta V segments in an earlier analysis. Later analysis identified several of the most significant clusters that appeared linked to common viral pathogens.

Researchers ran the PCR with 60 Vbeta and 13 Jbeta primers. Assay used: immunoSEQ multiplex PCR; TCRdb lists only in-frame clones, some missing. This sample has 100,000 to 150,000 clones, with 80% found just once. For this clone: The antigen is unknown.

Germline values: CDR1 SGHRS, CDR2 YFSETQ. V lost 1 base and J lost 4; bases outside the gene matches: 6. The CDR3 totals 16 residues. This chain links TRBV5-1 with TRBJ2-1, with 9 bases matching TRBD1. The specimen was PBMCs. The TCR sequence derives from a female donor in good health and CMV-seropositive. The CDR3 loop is CASSLTGGARYNEQFF. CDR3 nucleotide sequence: TGCGCCAGCAGCTTGACAGGGGGCGCGAGGTACAATGAGCAGTTCTTC.